A selection of T cell receptor beta chains follows, all from one sample in a study of blood T cell repertoires in COVID-19. Sequencing was performed with immunoSEQ multiplex PCR; in TCRdb, only in-frame clones are kept and a portion is missing. The sample records roughly 80,000 clones, more than 60% being singletons. Sequenced: peripheral blood. The receptors come from a human donor in a cohort sampled during active COVID-19. Each CDR3 is given with its conserved first and last residue. D genes are given only for firm matches. Rows give clone size only sometimes, using once, few, many, or a class for an expanded clone.

d_call: TRBD2
v_call: TRBV9
clone_size: .
j_call: TRBJ2-7
cdr3_aa: CASSSTGLAGEQYF

d_call: TRBD1
v_call: TRBV5-6
clone_size: few
j_call: TRBJ2-5
cdr3_aa: CASSLLGQGEETQYF

d_call: .
v_call: TRBV7-6
clone_size: .
j_call: TRBJ2-3
cdr3_aa: CASSLELAPDTQYF

d_call: TRBD1
v_call: TRBV12-3/TRBV12-4
clone_size: .
j_call: TRBJ1-6
cdr3_aa: CASSDRGVSPLHF

d_call: .
v_call: TRBV5-5
clone_size: .
j_call: TRBJ2-6
cdr3_aa: CASSLYGRGSGANVLTF

d_call: TRBD2
v_call: TRBV7-9
clone_size: .
j_call: TRBJ2-1
cdr3_aa: CASSLVAGSNNEQFF

d_call: TRBD2
v_call: TRBV5-4
clone_size: .
j_call: TRBJ2-1
cdr3_aa: CASSPGTSGGDEQFF

d_call: .
v_call: TRBV5-1
clone_size: once
j_call: TRBJ1-2
cdr3_aa: CASSLPTGYGYTF

d_call: .
v_call: TRBV4-3
clone_size: .
j_call: TRBJ2-3
cdr3_aa: CASSQASGLYADTQYF

d_call: .
v_call: TRBV18
clone_size: .
j_call: TRBJ1-6
cdr3_aa: CASSPIPVYNSPLHF